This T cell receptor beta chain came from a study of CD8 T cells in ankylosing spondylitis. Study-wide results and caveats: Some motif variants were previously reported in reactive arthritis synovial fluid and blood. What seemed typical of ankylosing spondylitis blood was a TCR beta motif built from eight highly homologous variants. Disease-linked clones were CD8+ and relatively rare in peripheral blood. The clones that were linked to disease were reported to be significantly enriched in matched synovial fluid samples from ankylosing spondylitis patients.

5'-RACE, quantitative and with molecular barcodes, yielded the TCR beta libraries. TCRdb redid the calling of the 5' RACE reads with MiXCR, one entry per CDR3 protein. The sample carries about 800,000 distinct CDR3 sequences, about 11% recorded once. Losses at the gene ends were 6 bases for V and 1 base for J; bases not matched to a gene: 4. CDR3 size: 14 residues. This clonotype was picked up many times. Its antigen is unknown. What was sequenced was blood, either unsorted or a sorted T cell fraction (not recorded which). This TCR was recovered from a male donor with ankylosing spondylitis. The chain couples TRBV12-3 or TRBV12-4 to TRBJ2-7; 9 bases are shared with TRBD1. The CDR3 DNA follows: TGTGCCAGCAGCTTCGGACAGGGGTCCTACGAGCAGTACTTC. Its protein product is CASSFGQGSYEQYF.